This T cell receptor (beta chain) was profiled in a study of CD8+ T cells in alopecia areata. Described treatment: oral pan-JAK inhibitor, 5-10 mg twice daily. RNA, once extracted, was reverse transcribed into cDNA for use as the sequencing template. Measured with immunoSEQ multiplex PCR; TCRdb has only the in-frame clones, and not every one. The sample carries 90,000 or so clones, around 44% recorded once. The sequence was obtained from a human donor with alopecia areata. The sequencing here drew on CD8+ T cells sorted from blood, taken at week 24, from a patient treated with tofacitinib.

The chain's CDR3 is CASSQESFSGANVLTF. CDR3 nucleotides: TGCGCCAGCAGCCAAGAATCGTTCTCTGGGGCCAACGTCCTGACTTTC. V and J are TRBV4-1 and TRBJ2-6, with D unresolved. The CDR3 loop spans 16 amino acids. Deletions cut 0 bases from V and 0 bases from J, with 6 bases between. CDR1 MGHRA and CDR2 YSYEKL come from the germline V gene.